This is a list of T cell receptor beta chains from one sample in a study of blood T cells in healthy people across ages. TCRdb called the 5' RACE reads again in MiXCR, with one record for every CDR3 protein. The sample contains fewer than 2,000,000 distinct CDR3 sequences, approximately 40% of which appear only once. The sample comprised blood. The receptors originated from a human donor in good health. CDR3s include the opening cysteine and the closing phenylalanine or tryptophan. Fields, in order: J gene, D gene, V gene, clone size, CDR3 DNA, CDR3 protein. The D gene is left open where the match is weak. Rows may omit the clone size; those that give it use once, few, many or a size class.

j_call: TRBJ1-5
d_call: NA
v_call: TRBV28
clone_size: NA
cdr3_nt: TGTGCCAGCAGCTTACCCAACGGGCCCCAGCATTTT
cdr3_aa: CASSLPNGPQHF

j_call: TRBJ1-2
d_call: TRBD1
v_call: TRBV12-3/TRBV12-4
clone_size: few
cdr3_nt: TGTGCCAGCAGCCCGGACAGGGGGGCCGGCTACACCTTC
cdr3_aa: CASSPDRGAGYTF

j_call: TRBJ2-4
d_call: NA
v_call: TRBV5-6
clone_size: few
cdr3_nt: TGTGCCAGCAGCTCTGGACGTCTTCAGTACTTC
cdr3_aa: CASSSGRLQYF

j_call: TRBJ2-1
d_call: NA
v_call: TRBV20-1
clone_size: NA
cdr3_nt: TGCAGTGCGAGGAGGGACCCTTGGACTCTCAATGAGCAGTTCTTC
cdr3_aa: CSARRDPWTLNEQFF

j_call: TRBJ1-2
d_call: TRBD1
v_call: TRBV12-3/TRBV12-4
clone_size: once
cdr3_nt: TGTGCCAGCACCAGGGGGTTGGGTAACTATGGCTACACCTTC
cdr3_aa: CASTRGLGNYGYTF

j_call: TRBJ2-1
d_call: TRBD2
v_call: TRBV10-3
clone_size: many
cdr3_nt: TGTGCCATCAGTCCTCCCTCGGGACTAGCGGGCGATGAGCAGTTCTTC
cdr3_aa: CAISPPSGLAGDEQFF

j_call: TRBJ2-1
d_call: TRBD2
v_call: TRBV6-5
clone_size: few
cdr3_nt: TGTGCCAGCAGTCCGGGACTAGCGGGGATCAATGAGCAGTTCTTC
cdr3_aa: CASSPGLAGINEQFF

j_call: TRBJ2-7
d_call: NA
v_call: TRBV29-1
clone_size: NA
cdr3_nt: TGCAGCGTTGAGGCTAGCGAGGCCTACGAGCAGTACTTC
cdr3_aa: CSVEASEAYEQYF

j_call: TRBJ1-4
d_call: NA
v_call: TRBV28
clone_size: few
cdr3_nt: TGTGCCAGCAGAGAACAGGGTATACGGGAAAAACTGTTTTTT
cdr3_aa: CASREQGIREKLFF

j_call: TRBJ2-1
d_call: TRBD2
v_call: TRBV28
clone_size: few
cdr3_nt: TGTGCCAGCTCCCAAGGACTAGCGGGGTACTCCTACAATGAGCAGTTCTTC
cdr3_aa: CASSQGLAGYSYNEQFF

j_call: TRBJ1-2
d_call: NA
v_call: TRBV7-9
clone_size: few
cdr3_nt: TGTGCCGGCAGCTTGACTAACTATGGCTACACCTTC
cdr3_aa: CAGSLTNYGYTF

j_call: TRBJ2-1
d_call: NA
v_call: TRBV5-1
clone_size: NA
cdr3_nt: TGCGCCAGCAGAGATGGAAAGTCTGAGCAGTTCTTC
cdr3_aa: CASRDGKSEQFF

j_call: TRBJ1-1
d_call: NA
v_call: TRBV7-2
clone_size: few
cdr3_nt: TGTGCCAGCAGCCCTCTGGCTGGGATCACTGAAGCTTTCTTT
cdr3_aa: CASSPLAGITEAFF

j_call: TRBJ1-1
d_call: NA
v_call: TRBV15
clone_size: NA
cdr3_nt: TGTGCCACCAGCAGAGTGGGTGTTGGGGGGACTGAAGCTTTCTTT
cdr3_aa: CATSRVGVGGTEAFF

j_call: TRBJ2-5
d_call: NA
v_call: TRBV10-3
clone_size: few
cdr3_nt: TGTGCCATCAGTTCAGAGAGGAACCCCCCAGAGACCCAGTACTTC
cdr3_aa: CAISSERNPPETQYF

j_call: TRBJ2-7
d_call: TRBD1
v_call: TRBV27
clone_size: NA
cdr3_nt: TGTGCCAGCAGTTTACAGGGACAGGGTATCTACGAGCAGTACTTC
cdr3_aa: CASSLQGQGIYEQYF

j_call: TRBJ1-5
d_call: NA
v_call: TRBV20-1
clone_size: few
cdr3_nt: TGCAGTGCTAGAAACTCCGGGCCCAATCAGCCCCAGCATTTT
cdr3_aa: CSARNSGPNQPQHF

j_call: TRBJ1-6
d_call: NA
v_call: TRBV4-3
clone_size: NA
cdr3_nt: TGCGCCAGCAGCCAAGATTGGAAGACAGCAGATAATTCACCCCTCCACTTT
cdr3_aa: CASSQDWKTADNSPLHF

j_call: TRBJ2-6
d_call: TRBD1
v_call: TRBV10-3
clone_size: many
cdr3_nt: TGTGCCATCACCGGGACAGGGTTCTCTGGGGCCAACGTCCTGACTTTC
cdr3_aa: CAITGTGFSGANVLTF

j_call: TRBJ1-2
d_call: NA
v_call: TRBV28
clone_size: NA
cdr3_nt: TGTGCCAGCATCTCTGGGCCAGACTATGGCCACACCTTC
cdr3_aa: CASISGPDYGHTF

j_call: TRBJ1-1
d_call: NA
v_call: TRBV5-1
clone_size: NA
cdr3_nt: TGCGCCAGCAGCTTCGCCGGGGAGACTGAAGCTTTCTTT
cdr3_aa: CASSFAGETEAFF

j_call: TRBJ1-1
d_call: NA
v_call: TRBV6-1
clone_size: NA
cdr3_nt: TGTGCCAGCAGTGAACGTGGTGCTGGGGACACTGAAGCTTTCTTT
cdr3_aa: CASSERGAGDTEAFF

j_call: TRBJ2-5
d_call: NA
v_call: TRBV25-1
clone_size: few
cdr3_nt: TGTGCCAGCAGTGGTGGGGGGCTTGAGACCCAGTACTTC
cdr3_aa: CASSGGGLETQYF

j_call: TRBJ2-4
d_call: TRBD2
v_call: TRBV2
clone_size: few
cdr3_nt: TGTGCCAGCAAGCGCGGGGGGCGCGCAAACATTCAGTACTTC
cdr3_aa: CASKRGGRANIQYF

j_call: TRBJ2-1
d_call: NA
v_call: TRBV10-3
clone_size: NA
cdr3_nt: TGTGCCATCAGTGGTCAGGACAATGAGCAGTTCTTC
cdr3_aa: CAISGQDNEQFF

j_call: TRBJ2-7
d_call: TRBD1
v_call: TRBV7-2
clone_size: NA
cdr3_nt: TGTGCCAGCAGCCGAACTCTAGGGGGCGGAGAGCAGTACTTC
cdr3_aa: CASSRTLGGGEQYF

j_call: TRBJ2-1
d_call: NA
v_call: TRBV7-8
clone_size: NA
cdr3_nt: TGTGCCAGCAGCCCGAGACTCTCCCAACTTTACAATGAGCAGTTCTTC
cdr3_aa: CASSPRLSQLYNEQFF

j_call: TRBJ2-1
d_call: NA
v_call: TRBV6-2/TRBV6-3
clone_size: NA
cdr3_nt: TGTGCCAGCACCCTTGGGGGGGCGCAAAATGAGCAGTTCTTC
cdr3_aa: CASTLGGAQNEQFF

j_call: TRBJ2-7
d_call: NA
v_call: TRBV20-1
clone_size: NA
cdr3_nt: TGCAGTGCTAGAGATTGGAGTATAGACGAGCAGTACTTC
cdr3_aa: CSARDWSIDEQYF

j_call: TRBJ2-1
d_call: NA
v_call: TRBV6-1
clone_size: NA
cdr3_nt: TGTGCCAGCAGTGAATACTTAGTTGAGCAGTTCTTC
cdr3_aa: CASSEYLVEQFF

j_call: TRBJ2-7
d_call: TRBD1
v_call: TRBV15
clone_size: NA
cdr3_nt: TGTGCCACCAGCAGAGATGGGGCAGGGGGTTACGAGCAGTACTTC
cdr3_aa: CATSRDGAGGYEQYF

j_call: TRBJ2-7
d_call: TRBD1
v_call: TRBV5-1
clone_size: NA
cdr3_nt: TGCGCCAGCGGAGTCAGAGGGGGCGGAAGCTCCTACGAGCAGTACTTC
cdr3_aa: CASGVRGGGSSYEQYF

j_call: TRBJ2-7
d_call: TRBD1
v_call: TRBV12-3/TRBV12-4
clone_size: NA
cdr3_nt: TGTGCCAGCGGCGCCTCCGGGGGACAGGACGAGCAGTACTTC
cdr3_aa: CASGASGGQDEQYF

j_call: TRBJ1-2
d_call: TRBD1
v_call: TRBV4-3
clone_size: NA
cdr3_nt: TGCGCCAGCAGCCAAGAACCGGGACAGGGGACCTATGGCTACACCTTC
cdr3_aa: CASSQEPGQGTYGYTF

j_call: TRBJ1-6
d_call: TRBD1
v_call: TRBV7-2
clone_size: NA
cdr3_nt: TGTGCCAGCAGCCCCGGGACAGCCGGTCCACCCCTCCACTTT
cdr3_aa: CASSPGTAGPPLHF

j_call: TRBJ2-7
d_call: TRBD1
v_call: TRBV5-5
clone_size: NA
cdr3_nt: TGTGCCAGCAGCGCCGGGACAGGGCCCTCCTACGAGCAGTACTTC
cdr3_aa: CASSAGTGPSYEQYF

j_call: TRBJ1-2
d_call: NA
v_call: TRBV9
clone_size: few
cdr3_nt: TGTGCCAGCGCTGGGAGCCCGAATAACTATGGCTACACCTTC
cdr3_aa: CASAGSPNNYGYTF

j_call: TRBJ2-7
d_call: TRBD1
v_call: TRBV11-3
clone_size: few
cdr3_nt: TGTGCCAGCAGCTTACCGTTAGTCAGGGGGCTACACGAGCAGTACTTC
cdr3_aa: CASSLPLVRGLHEQYF

j_call: TRBJ1-2
d_call: TRBD1
v_call: TRBV3-1
clone_size: few
cdr3_nt: TGTGCCAGCAGCCAAGTGGGGACAGTATCCGGCTACACCTTC
cdr3_aa: CASSQVGTVSGYTF

j_call: TRBJ2-7
d_call: NA
v_call: TRBV6-1
clone_size: once
cdr3_nt: TGTGCCAGCAGCGACTGGGCAGGGGACCTCATGAACGAGCAGTACTTC
cdr3_aa: CASSDWAGDLMNEQYF

j_call: TRBJ1-4
d_call: NA
v_call: TRBV7-8
clone_size: NA
cdr3_nt: TGTGCCAGCAGCTTAGGAGGGTATTCTACGGCAACTAATGAAAAACTGTTTTTT
cdr3_aa: CASSLGGYSTATNEKLFF